This T cell receptor (beta chain) derives from a study of shared clonotypes between healthy human individuals. About the study: Every donor yielded three CD4 naive, three CD4 memory, two CD8 naive and one CD8 memory plate. Whole-study findings and limits: The naive CD4 repertoires of four donors were compared, and about 5% of clonotypes were shared.

The repertoire was sequenced with immunoSEQ multiplex PCR; TCRdb's copy has only in-frame clones and lacks some. There are about 680,000 clones in the sample; 92% occur only once, and about 24% lies in the top ten. Comments on this clone: Its antigen is not identified.

It was CD45RO-negative cells, positively selected for CCR7, that made up naive CD8 cells, with terminally differentiated effector memory CD45RA+ cells excluded. The sample was naive CD8+ T cells sorted from blood. This clonotype originated in a man aged 30 to 39 in good health.

In nucleotides, the CDR3 is TGTGCCAGCACCGTAGCGGGAGCGCCCTGGACCGGGGAGCTGTTTTTT. It is translated as CASTVAGAPWTGELFF. This rearrangement joins TRBV28 to TRBJ2-2, with 9 bases aligning to TRBD2. With V trimmed by 7 bases and J by 5 bases, 11 bases remained unmatched. The CDR3 is made up of 16 amino acids. Per germline, CDR1 MDHEN and CDR2 SYDVKM. Filled out from reference TRBV28 and TRBJ2-2, the complete variable domain reads DVKVTQSSRYLVKRTGEKVFLECVQDMDHENMFWYRQDPGLGLRLIYFSYDVKMKEKGDIPEGYSVSREKKERFSLILESASTNQTSMYLCASTVAGAPWTGELFFGEGSRLTVL.